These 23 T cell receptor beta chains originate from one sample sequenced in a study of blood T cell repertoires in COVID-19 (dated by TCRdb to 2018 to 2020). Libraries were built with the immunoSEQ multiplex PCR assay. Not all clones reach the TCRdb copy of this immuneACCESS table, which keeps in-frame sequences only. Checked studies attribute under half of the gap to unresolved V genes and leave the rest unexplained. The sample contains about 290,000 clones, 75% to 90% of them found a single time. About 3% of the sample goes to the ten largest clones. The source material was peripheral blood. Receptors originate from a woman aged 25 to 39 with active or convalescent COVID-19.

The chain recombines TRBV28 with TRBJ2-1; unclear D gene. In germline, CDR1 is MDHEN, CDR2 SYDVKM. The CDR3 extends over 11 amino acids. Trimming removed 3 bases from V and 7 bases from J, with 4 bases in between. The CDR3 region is CASSLRNEQFF. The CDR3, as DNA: TGTGCCAGCAGTTTGAGGAATGAGCAGTTCTTC.

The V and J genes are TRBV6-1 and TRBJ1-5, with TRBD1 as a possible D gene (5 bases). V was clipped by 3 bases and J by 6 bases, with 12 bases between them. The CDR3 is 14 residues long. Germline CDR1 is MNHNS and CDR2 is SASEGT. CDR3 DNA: TGTGCCAGCAGTGATCACAGGAGCGCTCAGCCCCAGCATTTT. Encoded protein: CASSDHRSAQPQHF.

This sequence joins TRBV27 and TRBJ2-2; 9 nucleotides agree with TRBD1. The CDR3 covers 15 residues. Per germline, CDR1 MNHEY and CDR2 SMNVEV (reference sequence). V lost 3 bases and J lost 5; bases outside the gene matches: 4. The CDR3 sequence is CASSFGTGWTGELFF. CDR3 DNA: TGTGCCAGCAGTTTTGGGACAGGGTGGACCGGGGAGCTGTTTTTT.

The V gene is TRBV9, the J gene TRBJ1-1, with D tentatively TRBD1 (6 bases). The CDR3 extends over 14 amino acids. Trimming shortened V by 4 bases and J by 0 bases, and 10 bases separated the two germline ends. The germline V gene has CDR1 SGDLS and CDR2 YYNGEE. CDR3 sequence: CASSRTAMNTEAFF. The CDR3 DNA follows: TGTGCCAGCAGCCGGACAGCAATGAACACTGAAGCTTTCTTT. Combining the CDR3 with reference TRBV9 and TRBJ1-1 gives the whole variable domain DSGVTQTPKHLITATGQRVTLRCSPRSGDLSVYWYQQSLDQGLQFLIQYYNGEERAKGNILERFSAQQFPDLHSELNLSSLELGDSALYFCASSRTAMNTEAFFGQGTRLTVV.

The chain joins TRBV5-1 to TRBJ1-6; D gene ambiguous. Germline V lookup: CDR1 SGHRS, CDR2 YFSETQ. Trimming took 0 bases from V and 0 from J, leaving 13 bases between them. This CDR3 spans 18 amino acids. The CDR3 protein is CASSLESAGSSYNSPLHF. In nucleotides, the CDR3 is TGCGCCAGCAGCTTGGAGTCAGCGGGGAGCTCCTATAATTCACCCCTCCACTTT.

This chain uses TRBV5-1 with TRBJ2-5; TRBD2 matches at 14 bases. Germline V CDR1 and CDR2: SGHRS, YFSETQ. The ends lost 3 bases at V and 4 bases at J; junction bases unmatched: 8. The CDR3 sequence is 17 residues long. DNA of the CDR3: TGCGCCAGCAGCTACGGACTAGCGGGGGGTATCGGAGAGACCCAGTACTTC. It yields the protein CASSYGLAGGIGETQYF.

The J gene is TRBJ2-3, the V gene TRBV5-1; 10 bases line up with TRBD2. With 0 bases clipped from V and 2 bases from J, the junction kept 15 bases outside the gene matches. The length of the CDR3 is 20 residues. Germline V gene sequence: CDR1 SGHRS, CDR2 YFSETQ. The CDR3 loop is CASSLASGGVDRAITDTQYF. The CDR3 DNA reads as TGCGCCAGCAGCTTGGCCAGCGGGGGGGTGGACCGGGCTATCACAGATACGCAGTATTTT.

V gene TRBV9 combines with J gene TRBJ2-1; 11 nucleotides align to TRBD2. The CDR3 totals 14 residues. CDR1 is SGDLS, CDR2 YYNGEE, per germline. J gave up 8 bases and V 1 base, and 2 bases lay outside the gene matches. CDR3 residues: CASSVTSGGYEQFF. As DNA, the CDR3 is TGTGCCAGCAGCGTAACTAGCGGGGGCTATGAGCAGTTCTTC.

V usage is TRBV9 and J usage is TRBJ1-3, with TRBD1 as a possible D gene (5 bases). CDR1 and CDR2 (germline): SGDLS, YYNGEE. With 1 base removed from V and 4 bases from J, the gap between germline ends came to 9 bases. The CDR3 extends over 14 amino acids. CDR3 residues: CASSVPGPGNTIYF. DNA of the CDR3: TGTGCCAGCAGCGTACCAGGGCCAGGAAACACCATATATTTT.

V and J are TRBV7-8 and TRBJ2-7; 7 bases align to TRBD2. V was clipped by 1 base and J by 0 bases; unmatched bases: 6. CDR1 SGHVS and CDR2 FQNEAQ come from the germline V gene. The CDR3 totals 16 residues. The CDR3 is CASSLVGGEISYEQYF. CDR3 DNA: TGTGCCAGCAGCTTAGTGGGAGGGGAGATCTCCTACGAGCAGTACTTC. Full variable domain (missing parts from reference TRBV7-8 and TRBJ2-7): GAGVSQSPRYKVAKRGQDVALRCDPISGHVSLFWYQQALGQGPEFLTYFQNEAQLDKSGLPSDRFFAERPEGSVSTLKIQRTQQEDSAVYLCASSLVGGEISYEQYFGPGTRLTVT.

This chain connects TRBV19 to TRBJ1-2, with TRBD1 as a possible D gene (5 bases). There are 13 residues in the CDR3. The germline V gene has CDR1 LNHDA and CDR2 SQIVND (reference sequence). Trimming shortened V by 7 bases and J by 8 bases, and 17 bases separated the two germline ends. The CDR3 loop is CASKGDGTLGYTF. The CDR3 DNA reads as TGTGCCAGTAAAGGCGACGGGACTCTAGGCTACACCTTC.

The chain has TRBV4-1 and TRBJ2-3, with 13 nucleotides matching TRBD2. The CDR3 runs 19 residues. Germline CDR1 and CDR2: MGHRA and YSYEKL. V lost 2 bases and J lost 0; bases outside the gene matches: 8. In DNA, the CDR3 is TGCGCCAGCAGCCAAAAAACTAGCGGGGGGGGAACTAGCACAGATACGCAGTATTTT. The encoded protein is CASSQKTSGGGTSTDTQYF.

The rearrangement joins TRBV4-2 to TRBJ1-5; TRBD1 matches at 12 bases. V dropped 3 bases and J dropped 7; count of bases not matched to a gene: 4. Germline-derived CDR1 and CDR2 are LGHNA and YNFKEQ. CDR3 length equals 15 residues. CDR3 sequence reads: CASSQVGTGGQPQHF. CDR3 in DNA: TGTGCCAGCAGCCAGGTGGGGACAGGGGGCCAGCCCCAGCATTTT.

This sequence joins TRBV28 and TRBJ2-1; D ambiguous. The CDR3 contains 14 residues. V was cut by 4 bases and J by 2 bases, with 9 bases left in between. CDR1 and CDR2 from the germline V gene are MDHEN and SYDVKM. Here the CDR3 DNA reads TGTGCCAGCAGTTATGGCTTAACCTACAATGAGCAGTTCTTC. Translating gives CASSYGLTYNEQFF.

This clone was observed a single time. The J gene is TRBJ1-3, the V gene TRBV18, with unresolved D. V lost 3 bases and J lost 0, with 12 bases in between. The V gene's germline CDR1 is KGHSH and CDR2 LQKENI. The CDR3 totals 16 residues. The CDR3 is CASSPETGVSGNTIYF. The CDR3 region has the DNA TGTGCCAGCTCACCTGAGACGGGAGTCTCTGGAAACACCATATATTTT.

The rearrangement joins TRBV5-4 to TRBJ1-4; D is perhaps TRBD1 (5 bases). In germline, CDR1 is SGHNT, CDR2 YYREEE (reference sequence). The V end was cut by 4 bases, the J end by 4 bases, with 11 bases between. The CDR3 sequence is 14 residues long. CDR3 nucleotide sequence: TGTGCCAGCAGCCCCGGGACTTTTAATGAAAAACTGTTTTTT. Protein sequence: CASSPGTFNEKLFF.

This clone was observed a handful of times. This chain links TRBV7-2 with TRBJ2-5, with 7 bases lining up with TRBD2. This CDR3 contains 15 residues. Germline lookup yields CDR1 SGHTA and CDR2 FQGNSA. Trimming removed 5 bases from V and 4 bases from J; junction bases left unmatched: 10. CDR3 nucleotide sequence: TGTGCCAGCAGCCCCAACGGACTAGACTCAGAGACCCAGTACTTC. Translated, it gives CASSPNGLDSETQYF.

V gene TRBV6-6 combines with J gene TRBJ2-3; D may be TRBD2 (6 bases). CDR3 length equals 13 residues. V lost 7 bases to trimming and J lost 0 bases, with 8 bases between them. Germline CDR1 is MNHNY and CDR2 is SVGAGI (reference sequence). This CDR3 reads CASKSGSTDTQYF. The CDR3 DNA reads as TGTGCCAGCAAAAGCGGGAGCACAGATACGCAGTATTTT.

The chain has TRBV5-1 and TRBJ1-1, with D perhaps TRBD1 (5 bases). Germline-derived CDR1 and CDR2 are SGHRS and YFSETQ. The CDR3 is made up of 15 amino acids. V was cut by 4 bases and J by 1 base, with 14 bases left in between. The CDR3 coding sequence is TGCGCCAGCAGCCTCCTAGGGACTTCGAACACTGAAGCTTTCTTT. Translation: CASSLLGTSNTEAFF.

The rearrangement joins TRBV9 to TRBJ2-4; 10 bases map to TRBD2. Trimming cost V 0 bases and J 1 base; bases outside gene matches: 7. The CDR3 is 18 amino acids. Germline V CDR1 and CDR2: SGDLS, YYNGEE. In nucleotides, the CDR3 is TGTGCCAGCAGCGTAGGGAGCGAGCGGGGGGGCGCCAAAAACATTCAGTACTTC. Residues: CASSVGSERGGAKNIQYF.

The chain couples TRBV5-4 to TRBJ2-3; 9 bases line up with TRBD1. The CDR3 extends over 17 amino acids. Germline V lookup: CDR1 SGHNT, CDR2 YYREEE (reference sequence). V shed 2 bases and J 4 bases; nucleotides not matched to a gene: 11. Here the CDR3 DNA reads TGTGCCAGCAGCTTAGGAGGAGGACAGGGGAGCGCAGATACGCAGTATTTT. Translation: CASSLGGGQGSADTQYF.

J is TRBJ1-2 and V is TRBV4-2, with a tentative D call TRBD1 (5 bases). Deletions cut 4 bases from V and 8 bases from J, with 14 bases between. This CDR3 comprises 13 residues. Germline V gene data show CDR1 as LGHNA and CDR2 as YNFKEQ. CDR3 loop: CASSPEGWRGYTF. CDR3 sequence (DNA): TGTGCCAGCAGCCCGGAGGGGTGGCGGGGCTACACCTTC.

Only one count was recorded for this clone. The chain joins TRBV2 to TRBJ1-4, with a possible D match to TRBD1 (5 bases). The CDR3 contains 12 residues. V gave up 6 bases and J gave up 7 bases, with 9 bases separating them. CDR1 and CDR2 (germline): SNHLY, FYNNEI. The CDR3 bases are TGTGCCAGCAGGGGGACTGTTGAAAAACTGTTTTTT. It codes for CASRGTVEKLFF.